This TCR beta chain comes out of a study of T cell repertoires in cytomegalovirus infection (dated by TCRdb to the late 2010s). Describing the broader study: Alongside well-studied HLA-B-restricted epitopes, the peptide stimulations were aimed at recently identified HLA-C-restricted CMV epitopes, whose presentation resists viral immunomodulation. The HLA type of each donor mattered for the analysis, because public TCR beta signatures pointed to carriage of CMV infection along with the matching HLA type.

TCRdb records Illumina HiSeq 1500 as the sequencer. TCRdb itself trimmed the public reads at Q25 with fastp, ran MiXCR and retained productive beta chains. One record per CDR3 amino acid sequence lists the most common genes and DNA. This sample has 160,000 or so distinct CDR3 sequences in its table, and less than 25% of those were observed once. The ten top clones hold 20% to 30% of the sample. CDR1 SGHDN and CDR2 FVKESK were looked up in the germline V gene. V drops 0 bases and J drops 6 bases, leaving 21 bases in between. Counted from cysteine to phenylalanine, this CDR3 has 18 amino acids. CDR3 DNA is the only sequence kept; it has 54 bases, read in frame from the first base. A few counts support this clonotype. The target of this receptor is not known. No clone much larger than this one lies a single base away; base qualities are absent. The paper's findings and limits, for the study overall: Carriers of CMV infection plus the relevant HLA type were discriminated by the cumulative frequency of public TCR beta family members in the study cohort and in an independent roughly 370-donor cohort. In the ex vivo response, HLA-C-restricted CMV-specific TCR beta clonotypes were dominant, and in two of eight donors the single most frequent clonotype came from this HLA-C-restricted group.

The treatment or condition label corresponds to: in vitro stimulation with specific CMV peptide epitopes to enrich CMV-specific T cells. This clonotype was obtained from a human donor in good health (CMV status not recorded). Some clones in this sample may be carry-over from other donors' samples. This specimen was CD8+ T cells from cultured PBMCs, taken from culture after CMV antigen stimulation. The chain uses TRBV14 and TRBJ2-1; TRBD2 is a possible D gene, resting on 7 matching bases. The DNA sequence reads TGTGCCAGCAGCCAAGACGGACAGCTACAATGGGGGGGCAATGAGCAGTTCTTC. The resulting protein is CASSQDGQLQWGGNEQFF.